This is a list of T cell receptor beta chains from one sample in a study of beta chain features in type 1 diabetes. The table came from immunoSEQ multiplex PCR; TCRdb's copy has only in-frame clones and leaves some out. The data contain about 280,000 clones, 15% of them singletons. Sequencing input: naive CD4+ T cells from blood. Receptor source: a man between 18 and 29 years old with type 1 diabetes. Each CDR3 is given with its conserved first and last residue.

j_call v_call cdr3_aa
TRBJ2-5 TRBV7-2 CASSSRQGQETQYF
TRBJ2-7 TRBV4-1 CASSPTGGRREQYF
TRBJ2-7 TRBV14 CASSPGGLSYEQYF
TRBJ1-2 TRBV15 CATSRQKTGYGYTF
TRBJ1-2 TRBV5-1 CASSLGQYYGYTF
TRBJ2-3 TRBV28 CASRLLAGGPPYF
TRBJ2-3 TRBV9 CASSVAVSVTDTQYF
TRBJ2-1 TRBV7-9 CASSLWDRGNEQFF
TRBJ1-1 TRBV28 CASSPDFLTEAFF
TRBJ1-1 TRBV12-2 CASRSQRVPLGRGTEAFF
TRBJ1-2 TRBV19 CASADRVNGYTF
TRBJ2-7 TRBV4-2 CASSQDPGKTYEQYF